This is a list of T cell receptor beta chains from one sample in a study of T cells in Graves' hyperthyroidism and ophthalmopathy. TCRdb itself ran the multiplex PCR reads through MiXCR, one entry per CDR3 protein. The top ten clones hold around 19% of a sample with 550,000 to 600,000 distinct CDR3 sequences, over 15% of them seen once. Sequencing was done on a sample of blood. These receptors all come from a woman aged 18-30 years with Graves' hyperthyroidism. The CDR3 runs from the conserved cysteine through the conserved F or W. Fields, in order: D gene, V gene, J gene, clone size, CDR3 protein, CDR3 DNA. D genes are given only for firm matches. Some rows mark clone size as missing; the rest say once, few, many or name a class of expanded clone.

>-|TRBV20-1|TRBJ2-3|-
CSAPPPGAGTDTQYF
TGCAGTGCTCCCCCACCGGGAGCCGGGACAGATACGCAGTATTTT
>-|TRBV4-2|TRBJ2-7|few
CASSQFALANEQYF
TGTGCCAGCAGCCAATTTGCTCTAGCGAACGAGCAGTACTTC
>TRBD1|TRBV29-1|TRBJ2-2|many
CSVARGNGELFF
TGCAGCGTTGCCAGGGGGAATGGGGAGCTGTTTTTT
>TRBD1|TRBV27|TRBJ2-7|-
CAGQAGGFYEQYF
TGTGCCGGCCAGGCAGGGGGCTTCTACGAGCAGTACTTC
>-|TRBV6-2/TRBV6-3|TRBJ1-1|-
CASRFTGQGTEAFF
TGTGCCAGCAGGTTTACAGGGCAGGGCACTGAAGCTTTCTTT
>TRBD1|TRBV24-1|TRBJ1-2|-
CATSVGTGDYGYTF
TGTGCCACCAGTGTCGGGACAGGGGACTATGGCTACACCTTC
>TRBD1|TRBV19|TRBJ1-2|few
CASSIPGQGYYGYTF
TGTGCCAGTAGTATACCCGGACAGGGGTACTATGGCTACACCTTC
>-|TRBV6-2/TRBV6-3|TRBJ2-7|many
CASSLLTGPRFYEQYF
TGTGCCAGCAGTCTTTTGACAGGACCTCGATTCTACGAGCAGTACTTC
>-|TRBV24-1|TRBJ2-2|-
CATSDFEAGELFF
TGTGCCACCAGTGATTTCGAGGCCGGGGAGCTGTTTTTT
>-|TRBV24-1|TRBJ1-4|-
CATSDLPTGRAATNEKLFF
TGTGCCACCAGTGATTTACCGACAGGAAGGGCGGCAACTAATGAAAAACTGTTTTTT
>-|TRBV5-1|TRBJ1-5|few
CASSSGKGPQHF
TGCGCCAGCAGCTCAGGGAAGGGGCCCCAGCATTTT
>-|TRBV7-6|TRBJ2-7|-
CASSLDSRRQYEQYF
TGTGCCAGCAGCTTAGACTCACGCAGACAGTACGAGCAGTACTTC
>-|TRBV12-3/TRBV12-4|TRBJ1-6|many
CASSLQGKRAYNSPLHF
TGTGCCAGCAGTTTACAGGGGAAAAGAGCCTATAATTCACCCCTCCACTTT
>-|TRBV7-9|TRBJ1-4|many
CASTDLGQGNEKLFF
TGTGCCAGCACGGACTTGGGGCAGGGTAATGAAAAACTGTTTTTT
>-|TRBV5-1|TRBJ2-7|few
CASSLGNPLYEQYF
TGCGCCAGCAGCTTGGGGAACCCACTTTACGAGCAGTACTTC
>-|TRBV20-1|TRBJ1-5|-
CSARIIGSNQPQHF
TGCAGTGCTAGAATTATTGGTAGCAATCAGCCCCAGCATTTT
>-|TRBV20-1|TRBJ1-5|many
CSAGGGNQPQHF
TGCAGTGCCGGCGGAGGCAATCAGCCCCAGCATTTT
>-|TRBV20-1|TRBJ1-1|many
CSALMNTEAFF
TGCAGTGCCCTCATGAACACTGAAGCTTTCTTT
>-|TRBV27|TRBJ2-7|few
CASSLWPPYEQYF
TGTGCCAGCAGTTTGTGGCCACCCTACGAGCAGTACTTC
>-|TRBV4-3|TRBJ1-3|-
CASSQAGGAGYSGNTIYF
TGCGCCAGCAGCCAAGCCGGCGGGGCAGGTTACTCTGGAAACACCATATATTTT
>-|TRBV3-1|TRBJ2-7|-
CASSQDRKGFFSDEQYF
TGTGCCAGCAGCCAAGATCGGAAAGGGTTCTTCTCCGACGAGCAGTACTTC
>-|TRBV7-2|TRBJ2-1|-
CASSAGSTSYNEQFF
TGTGCCAGCAGCGCGGGAAGCACCTCCTACAATGAGCAGTTCTTC
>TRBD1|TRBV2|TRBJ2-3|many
CASRAGTGGNTQYF
TGTGCCAGCAGAGCCGGGACAGGGGGTAATACGCAGTATTTT
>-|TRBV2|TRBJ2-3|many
CASSGASGTDTQYF
TGTGCCAGCAGTGGGGCGTCAGGGACAGATACGCAGTATTTT
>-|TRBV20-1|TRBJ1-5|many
CSARGPSGGNQPQHF
TGCAGTGCTAGAGGTCCGAGCGGAGGCAATCAGCCCCAGCATTTT
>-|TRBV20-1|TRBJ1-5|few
CSATRAVIQPQHF
TGCAGTGCGACGAGGGCAGTAATTCAGCCCCAGCATTTT
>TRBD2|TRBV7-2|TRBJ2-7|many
CASSSQGGGLAAYYEQYF
TGTGCCAGCAGCTCCCAGGGCGGGGGACTAGCGGCCTACTACGAGCAGTACTTC
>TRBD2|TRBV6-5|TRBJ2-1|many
CASSYTSGPYNEQFF
TGTGCCAGCAGTTATACTAGCGGGCCCTACAATGAGCAGTTCTTC
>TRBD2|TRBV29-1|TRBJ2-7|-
CSVKTGTSKDEQYF
TGCAGCGTCAAGACCGGGACTAGCAAGGACGAGCAGTACTTC
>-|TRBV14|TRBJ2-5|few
CASSQLASEGETQYF
TGTGCCAGCAGCCAATTGGCTAGCGAGGGGGAGACCCAGTACTTC
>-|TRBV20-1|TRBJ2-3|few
CSAARLGTDTQYF
TGCAGTGCCGCGCGGTTGGGCACAGATACGCAGTATTTT
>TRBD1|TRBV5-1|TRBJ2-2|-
CASSLSQGVTGELFF
TGCGCCAGCAGCTTGTCACAGGGGGTCACCGGGGAGCTGTTTTTT
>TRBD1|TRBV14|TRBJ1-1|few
CASSRKGAGVLPTEAFF
TGTGCCAGCAGCCGAAAGGGGGCTGGAGTTTTGCCCACTGAAGCTTTCTTT
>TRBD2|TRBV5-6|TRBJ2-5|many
CASSFGLAGAETQYF
TGTGCCAGCAGCTTCGGACTAGCGGGAGCTGAGACCCAGTACTTC
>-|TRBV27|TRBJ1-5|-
CASSSTEGESISNQPQHF
TGTGCCAGCAGTTCAACAGAGGGCGAGTCAATAAGCAATCAGCCCCAGCATTTT
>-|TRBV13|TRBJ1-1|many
CASSSTGKLGNTEAFF
TGTGCCAGCAGCTCAACAGGAAAATTAGGGAACACTGAAGCTTTCTTT